These 15 T cell receptor beta chains came from one sample sequenced in a study of T cell responses to AZD1222 COVID-19 vaccine. Libraries were prepared by immunoSEQ multiplex PCR; TCRdb keeps only in-frame clonotypes and omits some of them. The table has about 150,000 clones, about 88% seen once. The specimen was peripheral blood, collected on day 0 of AZD1222 vaccination. The source of these receptors is an adult in good health.

The V gene is TRBV7-2, the J gene TRBJ2-7; a weak D match, TRBD2 (6 bases). CDR1 is SGHTA, CDR2 FQGNSA, per germline. Trimming removed 4 bases from V and 2 bases from J, with 12 bases in between. The CDR3 spans 14 residues. The CDR3 DNA reads TGTGCCAGCAGCTCAACTAGCCGAACCTACGAGCAGTACTTC. Protein product: CASSSTSRTYEQYF.

The rearrangement uses TRBV2 and TRBJ2-1; possibly TRBD1 for D (8 bases). CDR1 and CDR2 from the germline V gene are SNHLY and FYNNEI. This CDR3 has 15 amino acids. V lost 1 base to trimming and J lost 8 bases, with 15 bases between them. CDR3 DNA sequence: TGTGCCAGCAGTGAAGTCAGGACAGGGAGGGATGAGCAGTTCTTC. It codes for CASSEVRTGRDEQFF.

The rearrangement uses TRBV7-8 and TRBJ1-2; maybe TRBD1 (6 bases). The CDR3 extends over 14 amino acids. The germline V gene encodes CDR1 SGHVS and CDR2 FQNEAQ. The germline V and J ends were trimmed by 6 bases and 3 bases, with 14 bases remaining between them. In nucleotides, the CDR3 is TGTGCCAGCAGGAAACAGGGAGACGACTATGGCTACACCTTC. It codes for CASRKQGDDYGYTF.

The rearrangement links TRBV7-2 to TRBJ1-2; perhaps TRBD1 as D (5 bases). The germline CDR1 and CDR2 sequences are SGHTA and FQGNSA. The CDR3 runs 15 residues. Trimming took off 1 base at V and 2 bases at J, with 11 bases between the two ends. CDR3 coding DNA: TGTGCCAGCAGCTTAGTTGGGGGAAGGAACTATGGCTACACCTTC. Translated, it gives CASSLVGGRNYGYTF.

V is TRBV7-2 and J is TRBJ2-7; maybe TRBD1 (5 bases). CDR3 size: 15 residues. Per germline, CDR1 SGHTA and CDR2 FQGNSA. Trimming pared 0 bases from V and 0 bases from J, leaving 9 bases between. The CDR3 sequence is CASSLALQGSYEQYF. CDR3 DNA: TGTGCCAGCAGCTTAGCGCTTCAGGGCTCCTACGAGCAGTACTTC.

The chain has TRBV4-1 and TRBJ1-2, with TRBD1 as a possible D gene (6 bases). The CDR3 is 15 amino acids. The germline gives CDR1 MGHRA, CDR2 YSYEKL. With 6 bases removed from V and 2 bases from J, the gap between germline ends came to 16 bases. The CDR3 coding sequence is TGCGCCAGCAGTTCCGACAGGATGGCGAACTATGGCTACACCTTC. It encodes CASSSDRMANYGYTF.

J is TRBJ1-6 and V is TRBV6-1; D remains ambiguous. Germline loops: CDR1 MNHNS, CDR2 SASEGT. The CDR3 consists of 13 residues. The V gene lost 3 bases and the J gene lost 6 bases, with 6 bases spanning the gap. This CDR3 reads CASSENRNSPLHF. The CDR3 nucleotides are TGTGCCAGCAGTGAGAACCGTAATTCACCCCTCCACTTT.

This clone came up once. The V gene is TRBV18, the J gene TRBJ1-1; D gene ambiguous. Germline loops: CDR1 KGHSH, CDR2 LQKENI. CDR3 length: 13 amino acids. Trimming stripped 4 bases from V and 1 base from J, with 7 bases between. This CDR3 is CASSQSWNTEAFF. The CDR3 DNA is TGTGCCAGCTCACAAAGTTGGAACACTGAAGCTTTCTTT.

This rearrangement joins TRBV5-4 to TRBJ2-3; perhaps TRBD2 as D (5 bases). Trimming removed 5 bases at V and 0 bases at J, with 7 bases between. This CDR3 spans 13 amino acids. The V gene's germline CDR1 is SGHNT and CDR2 YYREEE (reference sequence). CDR3 coding DNA: TGTGCCAGCAGGCGGACTAGCACAGATACGCAGTATTTT. It yields the protein CASRRTSTDTQYF.

This clone has a handful of counts. This chain uses TRBV9 with TRBJ1-3; D may be TRBD1 (5 bases). Germline loops: CDR1 SGDLS, CDR2 YYNGEE. The CDR3 has 17 residues. V was cut by 1 base and J by 2 bases, with 16 bases left in between. The CDR3: CASSVSPSGGTGNTIYF. The CDR3 DNA reads TGTGCCAGCAGCGTATCGCCCTCCGGGGGTACTGGAAACACCATATATTTT. The full variable domain, rest sourced from reference TRBV9 and TRBJ1-3, is DSGVTQTPKHLITATGQRVTLRCSPRSGDLSVYWYQQSLDQGLQFLIQYYNGEERAKGNILERFSAQQFPDLHSELNLSSLELGDSALYFCASSVSPSGGTGNTIYFGEGSWLTVV.

V is TRBV7-2 and J is TRBJ2-5; D gene ambiguous. This CDR3 comprises 14 residues. Germline CDR1 reads SGHTA; CDR2 reads FQGNSA. V was pared by 1 base and J by 0 bases, with 6 bases between. The CDR3 sequence: CASSLDLYQETQYF. The CDR3 DNA follows: TGTGCCAGCAGCTTAGACCTCTACCAAGAGACCCAGTACTTC. Based on the CDR3 plus reference TRBV7-2 and TRBJ2-5, the full variable domain is GAGVSQSPSNKVTEKGKDVELRCDPISGHTALYWYRQSLGQGLEFLIYFQGNSAPDKSGLPSDRFSAERTGGSVSTLTIQRTQQEDSAVYLCASSLDLYQETQYFGPGTRLLVL.

The V and J genes are TRBV2 and TRBJ1-6; D unresolved. V gave up 6 bases and J gave up 9 bases, with 12 bases separating them. The germline CDR1 and CDR2 sequences are SNHLY and FYNNEI. CDR3 length: 13 amino acids. The CDR3 nucleotides are TGTGCCAGCAGGCAGACCTCCGGTTCACCCCTCCACTTT. This translates into CASRQTSGSPLHF. Drawing the rest from reference TRBV2 and TRBJ1-6, the complete variable domain is EPEVTQTPSHQVTQMGQEVILRCVPISNHLYFYWYRQILGQKVEFLVSFYNNEISEKSEIFDDQFSVERPDGSNFTLKIRSTKLEDSAMYFCASRQTSGSPLHFGNGTRLTVT.

The J gene is TRBJ2-3, the V gene TRBV11-2; TRBD2 matches 10 bases. V lost 5 bases and J lost 2; bases outside the gene matches: 7. The germline V gene has CDR1 SGHAT and CDR2 FQNNGV. The CDR3 consists of 16 residues. CDR3 sequence (DNA): TGTGCCAGCAGCCCGTTACTAGCGGGGACCACAGATACGCAGTATTTT. As protein: CASSPLLAGTTDTQYF.

V is TRBV10-3 and J is TRBJ1-2, with D perhaps matching TRBD1 (5 bases). Germline CDR1 is ENHRY and CDR2 is SYGVKD. V was cut by 3 bases and J by 5 bases, with 13 bases left in between. The CDR3 has 14 residues. CDR3 coding DNA: TGTGCCATCAGTGACAGGGTAGATAGATATGGCTACACCTTC. This gives the protein CAISDRVDRYGYTF.

The genes are TRBV2 and TRBJ1-5; D unclear. The CDR3 loop spans 15 amino acids. Germline V CDR1 and CDR2: SNHLY, FYNNEI. V shed 4 bases and J shed 1 base, with 11 bases lying between them. The CDR3 bases are TGTGCCAGCAGTGGGGCAGCAGTAAGCAATCAGCCCCAGCATTTT. It specifies CASSGAAVSNQPQHF.